This T cell receptor (beta chain) originates from a study of blood T cells in healthy people across ages. PCR was performed a second time for about 6 to 11 cycles using a sample-barcoded 5' primer and a J-beta primer mix. From the 5' RACE reads, TCRdb called clonotypes with MiXCR, one entry per CDR3 protein. This table holds more than 1,400,000 distinct CDR3 sequences, roughly 40% found once. Sequencing input: blood. The origin of this receptor is a woman aged 18-35 years in good health.

Written as DNA, the CDR3 is TGCGCCAGCAGCCCCGGGGAGGGGATGAGCTATGGCTACACCTTC. Its protein is CASSPGEGMSYGYTF. V usage is TRBV4-1 and J usage is TRBJ1-2; D is possibly TRBD1 (5 bases). Germline V lookup: CDR1 MGHRA, CDR2 YSYEKL. The CDR3 spans 15 residues. Trimming left V 4 bases short and J 4 bases short, with 16 bases between.